The T cell receptor (beta chain) under discussion was sequenced for a study of cytomegalovirus exposure and HLA in healthy donors. Trimming pared 6 bases from V and 3 bases from J, leaving 11 bases between. The germline gives CDR1 MNHEY, CDR2 SVGAGI. The CDR3 is 13 amino acids. A multiplex PCR was run with 60 Vbeta primers and 13 Jbeta primers. Produced via immunoSEQ multiplex PCR; TCRdb's table is partial and in-frame only. The table lists approximately 110,000 clones. The gene calls are TRBV6-5 and TRBJ1-2; D might be TRBD1 (6 bases). The source of this sequence is a young man in good health and CMV-seronegative. The sample was PBMCs. In DNA, the CDR3 is TGTGCCAGCAGACAGGGAGATCACTATGGCTACACCTTC. Encoded protein: CASRQGDHYGYTF.